This T cell receptor (beta chain) was found in a study of shared clonotypes between healthy human individuals. Study-wide background: Donors, aged 18 to 49, were a couple of women and three men. General study findings and limits: Memory subsets generally showed lower estimated richness than naive subsets. Shared clonotypes: about 5% naive CD4, around 3.5% naive CD8, less than 2.5% memory CD4, over 0.3% memory CD8.

In the authors' workflow: ImmunoSEQ output held junction-only sequences without quality scores, so filtering differed. Only in-frame clones appear in the TCRdb table, and some are missing; sequencing was by immunoSEQ multiplex PCR. V, J and clone size are those of that table, while D and trimming were read from the DNA. The data hold some 2 million clones, with 90% to 95% observed a single time. With respect to this clone: Its antigen is still unknown. This CDR3 is also generated by other DNA sequences in the sample.

The source material was naive CD4+ T cells sorted from blood. The subset here: CD45RA+ positively selected. The receptor was isolated from a man aged 18-30 years in good health.

The CDR3 protein is CASRDDSYEQYF. The CDR3 bases are TGTGCCAGCAGGGACGACTCCTACGAGCAGTACTTC. V and J are TRBV2 and TRBJ2-7; no clear D. The CDR3 has 12 residues. CDR1 is SNHLY and CDR2 is FYNNEI in the germline V gene. V was pared by 6 bases and J by 0 bases, with 6 bases between. The full variable domain, with the rest looked up from reference TRBV2 and TRBJ2-7, is EPEVTQTPSHQVTQMGQEVILRCVPISNHLYFYWYRQILGQKVEFLVSFYNNEISEKSEIFDDQFSVERPDGSNFTLKIRSTKLEDSAMYFCASRDDSYEQYFGPGTRLTVT.